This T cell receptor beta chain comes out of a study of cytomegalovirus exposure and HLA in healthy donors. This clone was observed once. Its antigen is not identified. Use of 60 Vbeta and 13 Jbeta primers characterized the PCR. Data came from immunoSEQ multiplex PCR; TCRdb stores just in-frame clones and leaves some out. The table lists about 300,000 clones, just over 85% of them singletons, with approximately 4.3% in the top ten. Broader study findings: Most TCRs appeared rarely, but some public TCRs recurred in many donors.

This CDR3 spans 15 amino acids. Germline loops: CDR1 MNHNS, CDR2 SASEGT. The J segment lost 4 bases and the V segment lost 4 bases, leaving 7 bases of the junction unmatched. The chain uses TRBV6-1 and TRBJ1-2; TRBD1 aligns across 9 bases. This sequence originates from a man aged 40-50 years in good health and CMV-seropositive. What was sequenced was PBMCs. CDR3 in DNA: TGTGCCAGCAGTGGGACTGACAGGGGGATCTATGGCTACACCTTC. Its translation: CASSGTDRGIYGYTF.